This record concerns one TCR beta chain sequence. CDR3 length equals 14 residues. CDR1 and CDR2 from the germline V gene are KGHSH and LQKENI. V lost 6 bases, J lost 4 bases, and 12 bases lay in between. The sample is drawn from a study of technical replicates of blood from a handful of donors. The protocol was immunoSEQ multiplex PCR, while the TCRdb copy is restricted to in-frame clones and leaves out a portion. This table holds tens of thousands of clones, around 94% found once. Specimen: T cells isolated from PBMCs. The gene calls are TRBV18 and TRBJ2-2; D possibly corresponds to TRBD1 (7 bases). The clonotype comes from a human donor in good health. CDR3 nucleotide sequence: TGTGCCAGCTCCCGACAGGGAGGCACCGGGGAGCTGTTTTTT. It yields the protein CASSRQGGTGELFF.